What follows is one T cell receptor beta chain and its context. The sample belongs to a study of blood T cell repertoires in COVID-19. In the study overall: Researchers got acute and convalescent COVID-19 samples from the United States, Italy and Spain. Nucleic acid was either cDNA or gDNA, and it came from T cells, B-cell-depleted T cells, or PBMCs.

Sequencing used immunoSEQ multiplex PCR; TCRdb keeps in-frame clones, though not all of them. The table records a few hundred thousand clones, 88% of them present only once. Per the germline V gene, CDR1 is MNHEY and CDR2 is SVGAGI. J lost 4 bases, V lost 7 bases, and 10 bases had no gene match. This CDR3 region has 15 residues. The chain employs TRBV6-5 and TRBJ2-3; 8 bases map to TRBD2. The specimen sequenced was PBMCs or T cells enriched from blood (not recorded which). The clonotype originates from a woman in her forties or fifties who had recovered from COVID-19. The CDR3 DNA reads TGTGCCAGCACCACGGGGGGGGAGGGATCAGATACGCAGTATTTT. Protein: CASTTGGEGSDTQYF.